This T cell receptor (beta chain) comes out of a study of cytomegalovirus exposure and HLA in healthy donors. Study-level results: Prior analysis indicated that the majority of TCR beta V segments exhibited productivity approximately 90% or approximately 30% of the time. Other equally common chains were less clonally expanded than HLA-associated TCR beta chains, a later analysis showed. Some TCR beta chains (about 170 of them) were listed as cytomegalovirus-associated.

The CDR3 consists of 17 residues. After removal of 5 bases from V and 7 bases from J, the junction contained 16 bases not matched to a gene. Looked up from germline, CDR1 is SGHTA and CDR2 is FQGNSA. 60 Vbeta and 13 Jbeta primers were used in PCR. Some clones are missing from TCRdb's copy, which holds only in-frame ones; the method was immunoSEQ multiplex PCR. The repertoire consists of 100,000 to 150,000 clones, with roughly four fifths occurring once and the leading ten covering around 13%. With regard to this clone: What it binds is not known.

The chain joins TRBV7-2 to TRBJ2-1; 8 bases agree with TRBD2. The origin of this receptor is a woman aged 60 to 75 in good health and CMV-seropositive. Input material: PBMCs. The chain's CDR3 is CASSPLSLRGGNNEQFF. The CDR3 coding sequence is TGTGCCAGCAGCCCGCTAAGCCTCCGGGGGGGCAATAATGAGCAGTTCTTC.